This passage covers 11 T cell receptor beta chains from one sample sequenced in a study of graft-versus-host responses after intestinal transplantation. Here immunoSEQ multiplex PCR was the method, and the copy in TCRdb shows in-frame clones only, minus some. The sample holds approximately 99,000 clones; around 92% are singletons and the top ten take more than 0.15%. These TCRs' antigens remain unknown. Sample: unstimulated CD4+ T cells sorted from spleen or lymph node cells, taken before transplant. These receptors were obtained from a human donor who was the organ donor for an intestinal transplant.

The gene calls are TRBV7-3 and TRBJ2-3, with D unresolved. The germline V gene has CDR1 SGHTA and CDR2 FQGTGA. CDR3 length: 13 amino acids. V lost 1 base to trimming and J lost 6 bases, with 8 bases between them. The CDR3 loop is CASSLRAVDTQYF. For the CDR3, the DNA is TGTGCCAGCAGCTTAAGGGCCGTGGATACGCAGTATTTT.

V and J are TRBV11-2 and TRBJ2-4, with unresolved D. The germline V and J ends were trimmed by 5 bases and 0 bases, with 11 bases remaining between them. CDR3 length: 15 residues. Germline V gives CDR1 SGHAT, CDR2 FQNNGV. The CDR3 DNA reads TGTGCCAGCAGCGTAGGGCTCCTAGCCAAAAACATTCAGTACTTC. As protein: CASSVGLLAKNIQYF.

The J gene is TRBJ1-5, the V gene TRBV6-5, with 7 bases lining up with TRBD1. J gave up 7 bases and V 0 bases, and 3 bases lay outside the gene matches. Germline assignment: CDR1 MNHEY and CDR2 SVGAGI. This CDR3 spans 14 amino acids. In DNA, the CDR3 is TGTGCCAGCAGTTACTCACCAGGGGGGCAGCCCCAGCATTTT. Its translation is CASSYSPGGQPQHF.

V usage is TRBV4-3 and J usage is TRBJ1-3; D is ambiguous. This CDR3 is built from 16 residues. Trimming took off 0 bases at V and 6 bases at J, with 15 bases between the two ends. Germline assignment: CDR1 LGHNA and CDR2 YSLEER. CDR3 DNA sequence: TGCGCCAGCAGCCAAGATCTGGCAGGATTCGTAAACACCATATATTTT. Translated, it gives CASSQDLAGFVNTIYF.

The V gene is TRBV18, the J gene TRBJ2-3, with 10 bases aligning to TRBD2. J lost 1 base, V lost 6 bases, and 7 bases had no gene match. Germline V gene sequence: CDR1 KGHSH, CDR2 LQKENI. This CDR3 region has 16 residues. The CDR3 here is CASSQTSGARTDTQYF. The CDR3 DNA reads TGTGCCAGCTCCCAAACTAGCGGGGCCCGCACAGATACGCAGTATTTT.

The CDR3 DNA is TGTGCCAGCTCGGACACCCAGAACACTGAAGCTTTCTTT. This codes for CASSDTQNTEAFF. This chain joins TRBV18 and TRBJ1-1, with D possibly TRBD1 on 5 matching bases. Germline V CDR1 and CDR2: KGHSH, LQKENI. The CDR3 is 13 residues long. Trimming pared 6 bases from V and 1 base from J, leaving 9 bases between.

The chain couples TRBV7-3 to TRBJ1-2, with a weak D call TRBD1 (5 bases). The V and J ends lost 0 bases and 8 bases respectively, with 13 bases between them. The CDR3 covers 14 residues. Germline lookup yields CDR1 SGHTA and CDR2 FQGTGA. The CDR3 protein is CASSLTPLGGGYTF. The CDR3 DNA sequence: TGTGCCAGCAGCTTAACCCCGCTCGGGGGAGGCTACACCTTC.

This chain joins TRBV2 and TRBJ2-5; D perhaps matches TRBD1 (6 bases). Germline V gene lookup returns CDR1 SNHLY and CDR2 FYNNEI. Trimming left V 7 bases short and J 5 bases short, with 11 bases between. This CDR3 comprises 12 residues. CDR3: CASKGDPETQYF. The CDR3 nucleotides read TGTGCCAGCAAGGGGGACCCGGAGACCCAGTACTTC.

The chain combines TRBV7-2 with TRBJ2-1; 7 nucleotides agree with TRBD1. Germline CDR1 and CDR2: SGHTA and FQGNSA. The trim removed 3 bases at V and 5 bases at J, leaving 7 bases unmatched. CDR3 length: 15 residues. CDR3 protein: CASSFAGTVNNEQFF. The CDR3 DNA reads TGTGCCAGCAGCTTTGCCGGGACAGTCAACAATGAGCAGTTCTTC.

The chain couples TRBV2 to TRBJ2-7; D remains unclear. The CDR3 runs to 14 residues. V was shortened by 4 bases and J by 4 bases, with 14 bases between the two germline ends. Germline V CDR1 and CDR2: SNHLY, FYNNEI. CDR3 DNA: TGTGCCAGCAGTGCGGTTCCCCCCCGATACGAGCAGTACTTC. Translating gives CASSAVPPRYEQYF.

The chain links TRBV7-6 to TRBJ1-6, with D possibly being TRBD1 (5 bases). The CDR3 covers 16 residues. CDR1 SGHVS and CDR2 FNYEAQ come from the germline V gene. Between the trimmed V and J ends, which lost 2 bases and 5 bases, there was a span of 13 bases. CDR3 sequence (DNA): TGTGCCAGCAGCTTATGGAGGGGCAGCGATAATTCACCCCTCCACTTT. Protein sequence: CASSLWRGSDNSPLHF. Full variable domain (remainder filled in from reference TRBV7-6 and TRBJ1-6): GAGVSQSPRYKVTKRGQDVALRCDPISGHVSLYWYRQALGQGPEFLTYFNYEAQQDKSGLPNDRFSAERPEGSISTLTIQRTEQRDSAMYRCASSLWRGSDNSPLHFGNGTRLTVT.